This TCR beta chain was recovered during a study of blood T cell repertoires in COVID-19. Study background: Some COVID-19 samples were acute and others convalescent; all came from the United States, Italy and Spain. T cells, B-cell-depleted T cells, or PBMCs supplied cDNA or gDNA.

Per germline, CDR1 SGHKS and CDR2 YYEKEE (reference sequence). Trimming removed 0 bases at V and 0 bases at J, with 3 bases between. This CDR3 is 14 amino acids long. Original analysis: Amplified reference gene primers provided the basis for estimating nucleated cell counts. TCRdb's table, derived via immunoSEQ multiplex PCR, lists solely in-frame clones and lacks some. V and J calls plus clone size are reproduced from that table; the DNA served to infer D and trimming. The data hold hundreds of thousands of clones, with 70% to 90% observed a single time. The V and J genes are TRBV5-5 and TRBJ2-2; D uncertain. The sequencing sample was made of peripheral blood. The receptor was derived from a young man with active or convalescent COVID-19. The CDR3: CASSLVSNTGELFF. In nucleotides, the CDR3 is TGTGCCAGCAGCTTGGTCTCGAACACCGGGGAGCTGTTTTTT.